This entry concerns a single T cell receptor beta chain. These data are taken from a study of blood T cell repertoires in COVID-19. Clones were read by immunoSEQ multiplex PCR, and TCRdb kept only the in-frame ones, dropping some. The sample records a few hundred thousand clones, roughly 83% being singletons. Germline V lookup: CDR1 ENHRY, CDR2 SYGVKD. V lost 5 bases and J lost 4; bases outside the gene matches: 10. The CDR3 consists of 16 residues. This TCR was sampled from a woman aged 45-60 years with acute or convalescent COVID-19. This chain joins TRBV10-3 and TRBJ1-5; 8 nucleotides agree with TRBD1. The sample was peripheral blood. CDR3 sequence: CAISSPGQGRNQPQHF. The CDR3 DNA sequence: TGTGCCATCAGTTCTCCCGGACAGGGACGGAATCAGCCCCAGCATTTT.